The rows below give T cell receptor beta chains drawn from one sample of a study of OX40 agonist ivuxolimab in advanced cancers. Measured with immunoSEQ multiplex PCR; TCRdb has only the in-frame clones, and not every one. The data hold 63,000 or so clones, with almost 85% observed a single time. The material sequenced was CD4+ or CD8+ T cells sorted from blood, taken in a trial of the OX40 agonist ivuxolimab. These TCRs come from an adult with an advanced solid tumor such as melanoma, head and neck, liver or kidney cancer. The CDR3 runs from the conserved cysteine through the conserved F or W. D genes are given only for firm matches. Expanded clones are given a class, and other clones once, few, many or no size at all.

size	V	D	J	CDR3	DNA
NA	TRBV9	NA	TRBJ1-2	CASSRDTPNYGYTF	TGTGCCAGCAGTCGGGACACCCCTAACTATGGCTACACCTTC
once	TRBV7-2	TRBD1	TRBJ1-2	CASSSNLGQGKGYTF	TGTGCCAGCAGCTCGAACCTGGGACAGGGGAAGGGCTACACCTTC
once	TRBV30	TRBD1	TRBJ2-5	CAWSVGVLGQGARETQYF	TGTGCCTGGAGTGTCGGAGTGTTGGGTCAGGGGGCCCGGGAGACCCAGTACTTC
NA	TRBV19	NA	TRBJ2-1	CASSISAHSYNEQFF	TGTGCCAGTAGCATTAGCGCCCACTCCTACAATGAGCAGTTCTTC
NA	TRBV28	NA	TRBJ1-6	CASSSWLDIGNSPLHF	TGTGCCAGCAGTTCATGGCTGGACATTGGCAATTCACCCCTCCACTTT
NA	TRBV7-9	NA	TRBJ1-2	CASNLQSNYGYTF	TGTGCCAGCAACCTACAATCTAACTATGGCTACACCTTC
NA	TRBV29-1	NA	TRBJ2-7	CSVETFNEQYF	TGCAGCGTTGAGACATTTAACGAGCAGTACTTC
few	TRBV7-2	NA	TRBJ2-6	CASSSPSSGANVLTF	TGTGCCAGCAGCTCACCCAGCTCTGGGGCCAACGTCCTGACTTTC
few	TRBV27	NA	TRBJ1-1	CASSPRFNTEAFF	TGTGCCAGCAGTCCCCGGTTTAACACTGAAGCTTTCTTT
NA	TRBV19	NA	TRBJ2-7	CASSRDRLSSYEQYF	TGTGCCAGTAGTAGAGACCGTCTGAGCTCCTACGAGCAGTACTTC
NA	TRBV9	NA	TRBJ2-5	CASSVNRAETQYF	TGTGCCAGCAGCGTAAACCGCGCAGAGACCCAGTACTTC
NA	TRBV29-1	TRBD1	TRBJ2-7	CSVASGTGAYEQYF	TGCAGCGTCGCCTCCGGGACAGGGGCGTACGAGCAGTACTTC
NA	TRBV7-6	TRBD2	TRBJ2-6	CASSLASGSPSGANVLTF	TGTGCCAGCAGCTTAGCGAGCGGGAGCCCCTCTGGGGCCAACGTCCTGACTTTC
NA	TRBV11-3	TRBD1	TRBJ2-7	CASSGGQGLLIDEQYF	TGTGCCAGCAGCGGCGGACAGGGCTTACTGATCGACGAGCAGTACTTC
NA	TRBV10-3	TRBD1	TRBJ1-1	CAISVNQRGTGPGSKAFF	TGTGCCATCAGTGTCAACCAGAGGGGGACAGGTCCGGGAAGTAAAGCTTTCTTT
NA	TRBV5-6	NA	TRBJ2-5	CASSRRTSRPETQYF	TGTGCCAGCAGCCGCAGAACGTCTAGACCAGAGACCCAGTACTTC
NA	TRBV5-8	NA	TRBJ2-3	CASSRGQRTDTQYF	TGTGCCAGCAGCCGCGGACAGAGAACAGATACGCAGTATTTT
NA	TRBV9	TRBD1	TRBJ2-4	CASSLRTGDQVDIQYF	TGTGCCAGCAGCCTAAGGACAGGGGACCAAGTGGACATTCAGTACTTC
NA	TRBV2	TRBD1	TRBJ2-5	CASSDSRGQETQYF	TGTGCCAGCAGTGACAGCAGGGGGCAAGAGACCCAGTACTTC
NA	TRBV14	NA	TRBJ1-4	CASSQVGGGEKLFF	TGTGCCAGCAGCCAAGTAGGCGGAGGAGAAAAACTGTTTTTT
NA	TRBV7-2	TRBD1	TRBJ2-7	CASSPWGQGPDEQYF	TGTGCCAGCAGCCCCTGGGGACAGGGACCCGACGAGCAGTACTTC
NA	TRBV14	TRBD1	TRBJ2-2	CASSQGDRHTGELFF	TGTGCCAGCAGCCAAGGGGACAGGCACACCGGGGAGCTGTTTTTT
NA	TRBV14	NA	TRBJ2-7	CASSLGLYEQYF	TGTGCCAGCAGCCTAGGGTTGTACGAGCAGTACTTC
NA	TRBV10-3	TRBD1	TRBJ1-1	CAISWTGSTTEAFF	TGTGCCATCAGCTGGACAGGGTCGACCACTGAAGCTTTCTTT
NA	TRBV19	TRBD1	TRBJ1-1	CASSIDRTLRGRGGTEAFF	TGTGCCAGTAGTATTGACCGGACCTTAAGGGGGCGCGGGGGCACTGAAGCTTTCTTT
NA	TRBV7-8	TRBD1	TRBJ2-3	CASSGTGTGGRDTQYF	TGTGCCAGCAGCGGGACCGGGACAGGGGGTAGAGATACGCAGTATTTT
few	TRBV21-1	NA	TRBJ2-3	CASSKGRGGTDTQYF	TGTGCCAGCAGCAAGGGGCGGGGGGGCACAGATACGCAGTATTTT
NA	TRBV4-3	TRBD2	TRBJ2-3	CASSRSQAGDITDTQYF	TGCGCCAGCAGCCGCTCTCAAGCGGGAGATATCACAGATACGCAGTATTTT
NA	TRBV27	NA	TRBJ2-1	CASSSFGGAAHNEQFF	TGTGCCAGCAGTTCCTTTGGGGGAGCCGCCCACAATGAGCAGTTCTTC
NA	TRBV5-4	NA	TRBJ2-1	CASSQGLNAYNEQFF	TGTGCCAGCAGCCAAGGACTTAATGCCTACAATGAGCAGTTCTTC
NA	TRBV4-2	NA	TRBJ1-2	CASSPRGVPYGYTF	TGTGCCAGCAGCCCTAGGGGGGTACCCTATGGCTACACCTTC
NA	TRBV18	TRBD1	TRBJ1-2	CASSARDRGANYGYTF	TGTGCCAGCTCAGCCCGGGACAGGGGAGCTAACTATGGCTACACCTTC
NA	TRBV7-2	NA	TRBJ2-3	CASSRDSRAPLHTQYF	TGTGCCAGCAGCCGGGACTCCCGAGCTCCACTCCATACGCAGTATTTT
NA	TRBV18	TRBD1	TRBJ1-5	CASSPDRGGNQPQHF	TGTGCCAGCTCCCCGGACAGGGGTGGCAATCAGCCCCAGCATTTT
NA	TRBV7-3	TRBD1	TRBJ2-3	CASSTGTGTQYF	TGTGCCAGCAGCACCGGGACAGGTACGCAGTATTTT
NA	TRBV6-6	TRBD2	TRBJ2-5	CASRGAGTREETQYF	TGTGCCAGCAGGGGCGCCGGGACTAGAGAAGAGACCCAGTACTTC
NA	TRBV28	TRBD1	TRBJ2-2	CASSNNKRDRGLTGELFF	TGTGCCAGCAGTAATAACAAGCGCGACAGGGGGCTGACCGGGGAGCTGTTTTTT
NA	TRBV6-6	NA	TRBJ1-3	CASSYPNTIYF	TGTGCCAGCAGTTACCCCAACACCATATATTTT
NA	TRBV29-1	TRBD2	TRBJ2-5	CSVSGTSLNQETQYF	TGCAGCGTGTCTGGGACTAGTCTTAACCAAGAGACCCAGTACTTC
NA	TRBV2	TRBD1	TRBJ2-3	CASNRQGPRDTQYF	TGTGCCAGCAACAGACAGGGTCCTCGGGATACGCAGTATTTT
NA	TRBV10-3	NA	TRBJ2-3	CAISEEGTDTQYF	TGTGCCATCAGTGAAGAAGGCACAGATACGCAGTATTTT
NA	TRBV28	NA	TRBJ2-7	CASSIGGQLDEQYF	TGTGCCAGCAGTATCGGGGGACAGCTAGACGAGCAGTACTTC
few	TRBV2	TRBD1	TRBJ1-2	CASSGTGYGYTF	TGTGCCAGCAGCGGGACAGGCTATGGCTACACCTTC
NA	TRBV5-6	NA	TRBJ2-1	CASSLDGGVLYNEQFF	TGTGCCAGCAGCTTGGATGGCGGGGTTCTTTACAATGAGCAGTTCTTC
NA	TRBV28	NA	TRBJ1-5	CASSQREEIQPQHF	TGTGCCAGCAGTCAGCGGGAAGAAATACAGCCCCAGCATTTT
NA	TRBV7-2	NA	TRBJ2-1	CASSLFGGGGEQFF	TGTGCCAGCAGCTTATTCGGAGGGGGAGGAGAGCAGTTCTTC
NA	TRBV5-1	TRBD2	TRBJ2-1	CASSLEGGSYNEQFF	TGCGCCAGCAGCTTGGAAGGCGGGAGCTACAATGAGCAGTTCTTC
NA	TRBV14	TRBD1	TRBJ2-1	CASSPLTTGGASHEQFF	TGTGCCAGCAGCCCTCTAACCACAGGGGGCGCGTCCCATGAGCAGTTCTTC
NA	TRBV19	NA	TRBJ2-7	CASSHPRDGSYEQYF	TGTGCCAGTAGCCACCCTCGGGACGGCTCCTACGAGCAGTACTTC
NA	TRBV30	TRBD2	TRBJ2-2	CATGLAGWSELFF	TGTGCCACCGGACTAGCGGGGTGGAGTGAGCTGTTTTTT
NA	TRBV11-3	TRBD2	TRBJ2-7	CASSLLAGFYEQYF	TGTGCCAGCAGCTTACTAGCGGGGTTCTACGAGCAGTACTTC
NA	TRBV6-5	NA	TRBJ2-1	CASSYSSGYNEQFF	TGTGCCAGCAGTTACTCGTCGGGATACAATGAGCAGTTCTTC
NA	TRBV7-2	NA	TRBJ1-1	CASSPGSRMNTEAFF	TGTGCCAGCAGCCCGGGGAGCCGAATGAACACTGAAGCTTTCTTT
NA	TRBV6-5	NA	TRBJ2-3	CASRLDGTDTQYF	TGTGCCAGCAGACTGGACGGAACAGATACGCAGTATTTT
NA	TRBV28	TRBD1	TRBJ1-5	CASSHRGSNQPQHF	TGTGCCAGCAGTCACAGGGGCAGCAATCAGCCCCAGCATTTT
few	TRBV5-5	NA	TRBJ2-7	CASSRTEIYEQYF	TGTGCCAGCAGCCGGACAGAGATCTACGAGCAGTACTTC